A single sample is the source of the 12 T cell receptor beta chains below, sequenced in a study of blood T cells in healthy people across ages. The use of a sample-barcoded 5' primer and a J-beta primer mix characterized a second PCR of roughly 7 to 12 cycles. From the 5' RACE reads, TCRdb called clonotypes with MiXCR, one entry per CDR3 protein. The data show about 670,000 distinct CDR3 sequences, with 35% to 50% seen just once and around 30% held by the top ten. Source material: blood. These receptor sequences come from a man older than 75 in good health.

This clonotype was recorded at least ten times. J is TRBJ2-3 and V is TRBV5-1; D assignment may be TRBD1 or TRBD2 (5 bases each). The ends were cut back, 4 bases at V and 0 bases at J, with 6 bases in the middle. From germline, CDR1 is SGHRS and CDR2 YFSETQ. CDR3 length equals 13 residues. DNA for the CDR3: TGCGCCAGCAGCGGGGGAAGCACAGATACGCAGTATTTT. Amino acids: CASSGGSTDTQYF.

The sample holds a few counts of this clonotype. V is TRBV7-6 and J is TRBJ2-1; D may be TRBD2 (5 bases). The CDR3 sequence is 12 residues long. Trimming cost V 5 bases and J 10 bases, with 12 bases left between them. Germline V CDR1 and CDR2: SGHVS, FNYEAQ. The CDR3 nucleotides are TGTGCCAGCAGCCTAACTAGAGAGGAGCAGTTCTTC. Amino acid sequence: CASSLTREEQFF.

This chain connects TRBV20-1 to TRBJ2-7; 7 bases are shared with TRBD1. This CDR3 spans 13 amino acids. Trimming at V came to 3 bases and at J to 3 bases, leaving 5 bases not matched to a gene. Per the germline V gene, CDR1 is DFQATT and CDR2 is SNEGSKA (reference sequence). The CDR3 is CSASGQEDYEQYF. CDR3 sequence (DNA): TGCAGTGCTAGTGGACAGGAGGACTACGAGCAGTACTTC.

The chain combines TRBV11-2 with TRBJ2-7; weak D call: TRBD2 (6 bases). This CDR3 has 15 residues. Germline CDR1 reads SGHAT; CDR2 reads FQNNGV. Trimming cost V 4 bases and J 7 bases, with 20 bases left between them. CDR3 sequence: CASSSRRAFDNEQYF. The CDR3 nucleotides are TGTGCCAGCAGCTCCCGGAGGGCCTTTGACAATGAGCAGTACTTC.

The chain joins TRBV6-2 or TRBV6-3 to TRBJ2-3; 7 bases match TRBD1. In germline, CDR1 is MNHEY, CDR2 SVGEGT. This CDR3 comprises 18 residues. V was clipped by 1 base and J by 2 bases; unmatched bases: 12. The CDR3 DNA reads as TGTGCCAGCAGTTACTTGAGTCCGGGACAGCTTATCACAGATACGCAGTATTTT. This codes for CASSYLSPGQLITDTQYF.

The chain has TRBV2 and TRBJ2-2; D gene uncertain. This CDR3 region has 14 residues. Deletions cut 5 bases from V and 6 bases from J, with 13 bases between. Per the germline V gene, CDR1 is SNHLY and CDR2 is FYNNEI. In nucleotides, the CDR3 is TGTGCCAGCAGTCGCTTGGGGTTAGCCGGGGAGCTGTTTTTT. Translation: CASSRLGLAGELFF.

CDR3 sequence (DNA): TGTGCCAGCAGTTCGACGACAGCGGGTTCCTACAATGAGCAGTTCTTC. This gives the protein CASSSTTAGSYNEQFF. The V and J genes are TRBV12-3 or TRBV12-4 and TRBJ2-1, with a weak D call TRBD2 (6 bases). The ends were cut back, 4 bases at V and 1 base at J, with 14 bases in the middle. The CDR3 runs 16 residues.

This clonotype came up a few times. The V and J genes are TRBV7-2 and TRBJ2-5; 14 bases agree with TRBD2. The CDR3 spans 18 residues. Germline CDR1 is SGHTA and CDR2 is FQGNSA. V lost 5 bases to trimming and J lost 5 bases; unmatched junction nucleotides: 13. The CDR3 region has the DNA TGTGCCAGCAGCGCATCGGGACTAGCGGGAGTCGGCGGGGAGACCCAGTACTTC. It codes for CASSASGLAGVGGETQYF.

The CDR3, as DNA: TGTGCCAGCTCACCCCCCGCAGGAATGAACACTGAAGCTTTCTTT. Translating gives CASSPPAGMNTEAFF. The chain couples TRBV18 to TRBJ1-1; D remains ambiguous. Per the germline V gene, CDR1 is KGHSH and CDR2 is LQKENI. The CDR3 extends over 15 amino acids. V was cut by 3 bases and J by 0 bases, with 11 bases left in between. Complete variable domain (other parts from reference TRBV18 and TRBJ1-1): NAGVMQNPRHLVRRRGQEARLRCSPMKGHSHVYWYRQLPEEGLKFMVYLQKENIIDESGMPKERFSAEFPKEGPSILRIQQVVRGDSAAYFCASSPPAGMNTEAFFGQGTRLTVV.

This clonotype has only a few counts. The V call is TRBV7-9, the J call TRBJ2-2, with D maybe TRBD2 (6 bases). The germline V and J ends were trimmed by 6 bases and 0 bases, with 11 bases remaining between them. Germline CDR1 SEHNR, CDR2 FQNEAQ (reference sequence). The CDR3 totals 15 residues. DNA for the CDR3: TGTGCCAGCAGGGAGGGCCAAACGAACACCGGGGAGCTGTTTTTT. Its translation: CASREGQTNTGELFF.

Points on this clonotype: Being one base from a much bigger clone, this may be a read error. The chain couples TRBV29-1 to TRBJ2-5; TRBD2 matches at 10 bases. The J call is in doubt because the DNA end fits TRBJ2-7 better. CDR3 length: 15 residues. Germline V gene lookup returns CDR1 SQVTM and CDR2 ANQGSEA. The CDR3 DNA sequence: TGCGGCGTTGTTCCAGCGGGAGGGGTAAAAGACGAGCAGTACTTC. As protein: CGVVPAGGVKDEQYF.

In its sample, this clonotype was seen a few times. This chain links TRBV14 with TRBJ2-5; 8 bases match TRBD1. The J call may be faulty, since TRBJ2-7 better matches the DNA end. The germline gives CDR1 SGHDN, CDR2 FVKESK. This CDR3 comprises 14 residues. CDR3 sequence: CASSRGQATYEQYF. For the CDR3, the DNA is TGTGCCAGCAGCCGGGGACAGGCGACCTACGAGCAGTACTTC.